This TCR beta chain was profiled in a study of T cell responses to AZD1222 COVID-19 vaccine. Study findings and constraints: Possibly, clonal diversity was underestimated; donors were largely white British and included more females. Nearly half of the spike-specific TCRs reportedly recognize variant regions that carry no mutations.

Concerning this clone: Its antigen is unidentified.

Per germline, CDR1 SGHTA and CDR2 FQGNSA. CDR3 size: 17 residues. V dropped 6 bases and J dropped 1 base, with 16 bases sitting between them. Clones were read by immunoSEQ multiplex PCR, and TCRdb kept only the in-frame ones, dropping some. The table records roughly 150,000 clones, about 90% of them present only once. Here the sequenced sample was peripheral blood, taken 28 days after the second AZD1222 dose. The chain is built from TRBV7-2 and TRBJ1-6; D unresolved. This TCR derives from an adult who received the AZD1222 COVID-19 vaccine. The CDR3 DNA is TGTGCCAGCAGATTGGTCACCGGACGGTCCTATAATTCACCCCTCCACTTT. Its protein is CASRLVTGRSYNSPLHF.